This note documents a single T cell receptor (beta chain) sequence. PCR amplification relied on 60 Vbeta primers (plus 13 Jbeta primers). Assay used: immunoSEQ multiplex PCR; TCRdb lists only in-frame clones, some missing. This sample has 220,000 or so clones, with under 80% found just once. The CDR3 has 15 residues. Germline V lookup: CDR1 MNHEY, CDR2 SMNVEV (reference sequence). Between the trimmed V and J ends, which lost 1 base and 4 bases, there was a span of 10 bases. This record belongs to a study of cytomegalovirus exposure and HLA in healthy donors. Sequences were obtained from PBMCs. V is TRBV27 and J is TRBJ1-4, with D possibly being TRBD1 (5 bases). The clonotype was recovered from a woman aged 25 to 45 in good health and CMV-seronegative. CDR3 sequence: CASSLFSTVNEKLFF. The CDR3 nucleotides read TGTGCCAGCAGTTTATTCTCGACAGTTAATGAAAAACTGTTTTTT.